What follows are 3 T cell receptor beta chains derived from one specimen sequenced in a study of CD8 T cells in ankylosing spondylitis listed by TCRdb under 2017. Libraries came from 5' RACE. The run used an Illumina HiSeq 2500. TCRdb itself trimmed the public reads at Q25 with fastp, ran MiXCR and retained productive beta chains. Records with the same CDR3 protein are collapsed into one entry carrying the most frequent genes and DNA. Present in this sample are roughly 64,000 distinct CDR3 sequences, 6% to 8% of which were seen just once. The ten most abundant clones make up approximately 4.5% of the sample. Specimen: synovial fluid, either unsorted or a sorted T cell fraction (not recorded which). The receptors come from a male donor with ankylosing spondylitis.

This clonotype was recorded at least ten times. The genes are TRBV20-1 and TRBJ2-4; D tentatively reads TRBD1 or TRBD2 (5 bases each). The CDR3 sequence is 14 residues long. V lost 6 bases, J lost 9 bases, and 21 bases lay in between. Germline V gene lookup returns CDR1 DFQATT and CDR2 SNEGSKA (reference sequence). CDR3 bases: TGCAGTGCCGAAGGGGTTGAGGGGACCGGCATTCAGTACTTC. This sequence encodes CSAEGVEGTGIQYF.

The chain combines TRBV9 with TRBJ2-7, with 7 bases that match TRBD1. Germline loops: CDR1 SGDLS, CDR2 YYNGEE. J gave up 3 bases and V 2 bases, and 8 bases lay outside the gene matches. This CDR3 contains 15 residues. This CDR3 reads CASSVVPGTVYEQYF. Written as DNA, the CDR3 is TGTGCCAGCAGCGTCGTCCCCGGGACAGTCTACGAGCAGTACTTC. Supplemented by reference TRBV9 and TRBJ2-7, the full variable domain reads DSGVTQTPKHLITATGQRVTLRCSPRSGDLSVYWYQQSLDQGLQFLIQYYNGEERAKGNILERFSAQQFPDLHSELNLSSLELGDSALYFCASSVVPGTVYEQYFGPGTRLTVT.

This clonotype was recorded many times. The gene calls are TRBV28 and TRBJ1-1; unclear D gene. There are 14 residues in the CDR3. The V end was cut by 3 bases, the J end by 4 bases, with 12 bases between. Germline V gene lookup returns CDR1 MDHEN and CDR2 SYDVKM. In nucleotides, the CDR3 is TGTGCCAGCAGTTTTGGGTCACAGCTCACTGAAGCTTTCTTT. Residues: CASSFGSQLTEAFF. The full variable domain, its missing parts supplied by reference TRBV28 and TRBJ1-1, is DVKVTQSSRYLVKRTGEKVFLECVQDMDHENMFWYRQDPGLGLRLIYFSYDVKMKEKGDIPEGYSVSREKKERFSLILESASTNQTSMYLCASSFGSQLTEAFFGQGTRLTVV.